The sample holds many counts of the clone carrying this T cell receptor (beta chain). This sample was taken from a study of regulatory T cells in long-lasting Graves disease. Noted time point: newly diagnosed GD, antithyroid drugs for less than 3 months. PBMC-extracted RNA yielded the TCR library. The V and J ends lost 2 bases and 5 bases respectively, with 22 bases between them. CDR3 length equals 17 residues. Germline CDR1 is GTSNPN and CDR2 is SVGIG (reference sequence). HTBI primers from iRepertoire and Arm-PCR of CDR3 regions yielded the TCR beta libraries. From the multiplex PCR reads, TCRdb called clonotypes with MiXCR, one entry per CDR3 protein. The table lists about 610,000 distinct CDR3 sequences, around 16% of them singletons, with 12% in the top ten. These records were also assigned to another study, of T cells in Graves' hyperthyroidism and ophthalmopathy.

The chain combines TRBV30 with TRBJ2-1; D not resolved. The receptor was derived from a man younger than 35 with Graves disease. The source material was peripheral blood mononuclear cells (PBMCs), sampled at new diagnosis, from a patient treated with antithyroid drugs. CDR3 loop: CAWSITVAPLINNEQFF. The CDR3 bases are TGTGCCTGGAGTATTACAGTGGCCCCTCTAATAAACAATGAGCAGTTCTTC. The entire variable domain, with the rest obtained from reference TRBV30 and TRBJ2-1, is as follows: SQTIHQWPATLVQPVGSPLSLECTVEGTSNPNLYWYRQAAGRGLQLLFYSVGIGQISSEVPQNLSASRPQDRQFILSSKKLLLSDSGFYLCAWSITVAPLINNEQFFGPGTRLTVL.